This T cell receptor (beta chain) was retrieved from a study of OX40 agonist ivuxolimab in advanced cancers. Background for the entire study: Ivuxolimab was an agonistic, fully human IgG2 monoclonal antibody directed against OX40 (CD134), a costimulatory receptor. Intravenous ivuxolimab was administered to patients every 2 weeks at six dose levels: 0.01, 0.1, 0.3, 1.5, 3 and 10 mg/kg. Of the roughly 52 dose-escalation patients, hepatocellular carcinoma was present in some 19, melanoma in approximately 15, renal cell carcinoma in 9 and head and neck cancer in 9. In the dose-escalation cohort, approximately 82% of patients were male, and the mean age was approximately 60 years, with a range of 23 to 79. Prior anti-PD-1, anti-PD-L1 or anti-CTLA-4 therapy was permitted, and checkpoint inhibitors had been received by around 40% of dose-escalation patients. Partial responses were achieved by three dose-escalation patients, of whom one had hepatocellular carcinoma and two had cutaneous melanoma. The point of sequencing TCRbeta in the periphery was to test whether ivuxolimab changed TCR sequence diversity and drove clonal T-cell expansion. The monotherapy dose-escalation portion (N of about 50 patients) of the phase I ivuxolimab trial is reported in the paper.

For sequencing of the TCRbeta CDR3 region, genomic DNA was extracted from the sorted cells. The immunoSEQ Assay was used to sequence the TCRbeta CDR3 regions. TCRdb's version of the immuneACCESS table is confined to in-frame rearrangements and falls short of the full clone set. An unresolved V gene accounts for under half of the shortfall where checked; the remainder is of unknown origin. The sample yields under 20,000 clones; roughly 80% were counted once. More than 3.5% of the sample rests with the top ten. Patients with a history of autoimmune disease or receiving systemic immunosuppression were excluded from the trial. Peripheral blood for TCR sequencing was collected from all dose cohorts at baseline, on cycle 4 day 1, and on cycle 7 day 1. Samples came from an open-label, multicenter, first-in-human phase I dose-escalation trial of ivuxolimab. Adults with locally advanced or metastatic melanoma, renal cell, hepatocellular, or head and neck squamous cell carcinoma were enrolled in the trial. Before TCR sequencing, CD4+ T cells and CD8+ T cells from peripheral blood were sorted into separate populations.

Summary of the overall study and its limitations: The antigen specificity of the clonally expanded peripheral T cells was not determined. Low levels of normalized T-cell clonal expansion were also seen in some nonresponding patients. After ivuxolimab, expanded clones were on average more numerous among CD8+ T cells than among CD4+ T cells. Clonal expansion of both CD4+ and CD8+ blood T cells was observed from baseline to week 6 at doses 0.1 to 3.0 mg/kg. Partial responders in the 0.1-3.0 mg/kg groups had among the lowest normalized peripheral clonal expansion, especially among CD8+ T cells.

As to this clone: Its antigen remains unidentified. The input lacks base qualities; no much larger clone sits a single base away.

The sequenced sample was CD4+ or CD8+ T cells sorted from blood, obtained in a trial of the OX40 agonist ivuxolimab. The sequence was collected from an adult with an advanced solid tumor such as melanoma, head and neck, liver or kidney cancer.

The DNA is TGTGCCAGCAGTGAGGACAGGAGCATTAGCGGGAGGCCCGCGACAACGCAGTATTTT. It codes for CASSEDRSISGRPATTQYF. The chain uses TRBV6-1 and TRBJ2-3; the central 10 bases match TRBD2. The germline V gene gives CDR1 as MNHNS and CDR2 as SASEGT. From cysteine to phenylalanine, the CDR3 is 19 amino acids long. The entry retains the CDR3 DNA only, 57 bases that are in frame from base 1. The junction shows trimming of 3 bases on V and 9 bases on J, and the gene matches do not reach 21 bases of it.